Listed below are T cell receptor beta chains from one sample, sequenced in a study of T cells in Graves' hyperthyroidism and ophthalmopathy. A single record per CDR3 protein comes from TCRdb applying MiXCR to the multiplex PCR reads. The sample consists of some 690,000 distinct CDR3 sequences, 17% of them appearing once. Sequenced input: blood. These receptors were taken from a man between 50 and 59 years old with Graves' hyperthyroidism. CDR3s include the opening cysteine and the closing phenylalanine or tryptophan. The D gene is left open where the match is weak. Clone size is shown for a subset of rows, as once, few, many or a class of expanded clone.

size	D	J	V	CDR3	DNA
-	-	TRBJ1-1	TRBV30	CAWRNDLGTEAFF	TGTGCCTGGCGAAACGACTTGGGCACTGAAGCTTTCTTT
many	TRBD1	TRBJ2-5	TRBV9	CASSPPDRDGETQYF	TGTGCCAGCAGCCCACCTGACAGGGATGGAGAGACCCAGTACTTC
-	-	TRBJ2-7	TRBV20-1	CSASPKILYEQYF	TGCAGTGCTAGCCCCAAGATTTTGTACGAGCAGTACTTC
-	-	TRBJ2-3	TRBV7-8	CASSLAASRTDTQYF	TGTGCCAGCAGCTTAGCAGCCTCTAGGACAGATACGCAGTATTTT
-	-	TRBJ2-3	TRBV6-2/TRBV6-3	CATSTSTDTQYF	TGTGCCACTTCGACAAGCACAGATACGCAGTATTTT
many	TRBD2	TRBJ2-5	TRBV15	CATSRRRGLAAQETQYF	TGTGCCACCAGCAGACGGAGGGGACTAGCGGCCCAAGAGACCCAGTACTTC
-	-	TRBJ1-5	TRBV28	CASSLSRWRGKSNQPQHF	TGTGCCAGCAGTTTATCTCGATGGAGAGGGAAGAGCAATCAGCCCCAGCATTTT
many	TRBD2	TRBJ2-5	TRBV19	CASSEFLAVQETQYF	TGTGCCAGTAGTGAGTTCCTAGCGGTACAAGAGACCCAGTACTTC
-	-	TRBJ1-1	TRBV7-2	CASRELNTEAFF	TGTGCCAGCCGCGAACTGAACACTGAAGCTTTCTTT
-	-	TRBJ2-6	TRBV4-1	CASSPSGHMDSGANVLTF	TGCGCCAGCAGCCCCTCAGGCCATATGGACTCTGGGGCCAACGTCCTGACTTTC
-	-	TRBJ1-1	TRBV7-3	CASSYTTGTEAFF	TGTGCCAGCAGCTACACGACAGGAACTGAAGCTTTCTTT
few	-	TRBJ2-1	TRBV7-9	CASSLELPINEQFF	TGTGCCAGCAGCTTAGAACTTCCGATCAATGAGCAGTTCTTC
many	-	TRBJ1-2	TRBV2	CASSATRVVHGYTF	TGTGCCAGCAGTGCAACCAGGGTAGTGCATGGCTACACCTTC
-	TRBD2	TRBJ2-3	TRBV4-1	CASSHLTSAADTQYF	TGCGCCAGCAGCCACTTGACTAGCGCAGCAGATACGCAGTATTTT
-	TRBD2	TRBJ2-7	TRBV20-1	CSAPGVAGVSYEQYF	TGCAGTGCCCCAGGGGTAGCGGGGGTCTCCTACGAGCAGTACTTC
-	TRBD2	TRBJ2-5	TRBV11-2	CASSLVTSGRARETQYF	TGTGCCAGCAGCTTAGTGACTAGCGGGAGGGCCCGGGAGACCCAGTACTTC
-	-	TRBJ1-1	TRBV11-2	CASSLDQGWAEAFF	TGTGCCAGCAGCTTGGATCAGGGGTGGGCTGAAGCTTTCTTT
many	-	TRBJ2-5	TRBV7-3	CASSPDRRETQYF	TGTGCCAGCAGCCCCGACAGGAGAGAGACCCAGTACTTC
-	-	TRBJ2-1	TRBV4-3	CASSQASGYYNEQFF	TGCGCCAGCAGCCAAGCCAGCGGGTACTACAATGAGCAGTTCTTC
many	-	TRBJ1-5	TRBV2	CASSRTYLLSQHF	TGTGCCAGCAGCCGGACATATCTTCTGTCCCAGCATTTT
many	-	TRBJ2-7	TRBV30	CAGTGGGSSYEQYF	TGTGCCGGAACAGGGGGGGGGAGCTCCTACGAGCAGTACTTC
-	TRBD1	TRBJ2-1	TRBV6-2/TRBV6-3	CASSSPTGLRYNEQFF	TGTGCCAGCAGTTCCCCGACAGGGCTACGTTACAATGAGCAGTTCTTC
many	TRBD2	TRBJ2-7	TRBV28	CASSQSGSLTYEQYF	TGTGCCAGCAGCCAAAGCGGGAGCCTGACCTACGAGCAGTACTTC
-	TRBD2	TRBJ2-3	TRBV7-6	CASSRSGTGTDTQYF	TGTGCCAGCAGCCGAAGCGGGACGGGCACAGATACGCAGTATTTT
few	TRBD1	TRBJ1-1	TRBV9	CASSGGDRSTEAFF	TGTGCCAGCAGCGGGGGGGACAGGAGCACTGAAGCTTTCTTT
many	TRBD1	TRBJ1-4	TRBV24-1	CATSDGQGANEKLFF	TGTGCCACCAGTGATGGCCAGGGGGCTAATGAAAAACTGTTTTTT
many	TRBD2	TRBJ2-3	TRBV2	CASKRTSSTDTQYF	TGTGCCAGCAAGCGGACTAGCAGCACAGATACGCAGTATTTT
many	TRBD1	TRBJ1-2	TRBV12-3/TRBV12-4	CASSPLQGVGYGYTF	TGTGCCAGCAGTCCTCTACAGGGGGTTGGCTATGGCTACACCTTC
-	-	TRBJ1-2	TRBV7-3	CASSFPLRPSLELANYGYTF	TGTGCCAGCAGCTTCCCTCTGCGGCCCTCACTCGAATTAGCTAACTATGGCTACACCTTC
-	TRBD1	TRBJ2-2	TRBV6-6	CASSYGSDRGAGELFF	TGTGCCAGCAGTTACGGGTCCGACAGGGGGGCCGGGGAGCTGTTTTTT
-	TRBD2	TRBJ2-7	TRBV28	CASTTSGHSYEQYF	TGTGCCAGCACAACTAGCGGGCATTCCTACGAGCAGTACTTC
many	-	TRBJ2-2	TRBV28	CASSLGPGESGELFF	TGTGCCAGCAGTTTAGGTCCAGGGGAATCCGGGGAGCTGTTTTTT
few	TRBD2	TRBJ2-7	TRBV6-1	CATTSGVTYEQYF	TGTGCCACCACTAGCGGAGTAACCTACGAGCAGTACTTC
many	-	TRBJ2-7	TRBV2	CASGALSSYEQYF	TGTGCCAGCGGCGCCTTGAGCTCCTACGAGCAGTACTTC
many	TRBD1	TRBJ2-1	TRBV24-1	CATSDSRGLDEQFF	TGTGCCACCAGTGATTCCAGGGGGCTCGATGAGCAGTTCTTC
many	-	TRBJ2-2	TRBV6-2/TRBV6-3	CASSPAPREVGTGELFF	TGTGCCAGCAGTCCCGCCCCCAGGGAGGTCGGCACCGGGGAGCTGTTTTTT
many	-	TRBJ1-2	TRBV30	CAWSFGPGDGYTF	TGTGCCTGGAGTTTTGGGCCAGGGGACGGCTACACCTTC
-	-	TRBJ2-5	TRBV5-1	CASSLAGRIEETQYF	TGCGCCAGCAGCTTGGCTGGACGGATAGAAGAGACCCAGTACTTC
many	TRBD1	TRBJ1-5	TRBV6-1	CASRPTGVGNQPQHF	TGTGCCAGCAGACCGACAGGGGTAGGCAATCAGCCCCAGCATTTT
many	TRBD1	TRBJ1-2	TRBV27	CASSLARGRGYTF	TGTGCCAGCAGTTTAGCCAGGGGGCGCGGCTACACCTTC
-	-	TRBJ2-3	TRBV9	CASGERVQDTQYF	TGTGCCAGCGGAGAAAGGGTGCAAGATACGCAGTATTTT
-	TRBD1	TRBJ2-7	TRBV4-1	CASSHITTGTGTYEQYF	TGCGCCAGCAGCCACATAACTACCGGGACAGGCACCTACGAGCAGTACTTC
few	-	TRBJ1-3	TRBV18	CASSSQGLAAGNTIYF	TGTGCCAGCTCCTCCCAGGGACTCGCGGCTGGAAACACCATATATTTT
few	-	TRBJ1-1	TRBV5-1	CASRGTDNLNTEAFF	TGCGCCAGCCGTGGGACGGATAATTTGAACACTGAAGCTTTCTTT
many	-	TRBJ1-2	TRBV28	CASSLQGPYGYTF	TGTGCCAGCAGTTTACAGGGACCCTATGGCTACACCTTC
many	-	TRBJ2-7	TRBV27	CASSFSLVGSYEQYF	TGTGCCAGCAGTTTTTCGTTGGTGGGATCCTACGAGCAGTACTTC
many	-	TRBJ2-3	TRBV6-1	CASMTPGTLSTDTQYF	TGTGCCAGCATGACACCCGGGACACTATCCACAGATACGCAGTATTTT
-	-	TRBJ2-4	TRBV28	CASSFSPGRREELDIQYF	TGTGCCAGCAGTTTCTCTCCCGGGCGCAGGGAAGAGTTGGACATTCAGTACTTC
few	-	TRBJ1-5	TRBV30	CAWSRAGDQPQHF	TGTGCCTGGAGTCGTGCAGGAGATCAGCCCCAGCATTTT
few	TRBD1	TRBJ1-3	TRBV12-3/TRBV12-4	CASSLRQGVSGNTIYF	TGTGCCAGCAGTTTAAGGCAGGGGGTATCGGGAAACACCATATATTTT
many	TRBD2	TRBJ2-3	TRBV5-1	CASSFGTSGRATDTQYF	TGCGCCAGCAGCTTCGGGACTAGCGGGAGGGCCACAGATACGCAGTATTTT
many	-	TRBJ1-3	TRBV2	CASSGSGNTIYF	TGTGCCAGTTCGGGCTCTGGAAACACCATATATTTT
many	-	TRBJ2-5	TRBV28	CASSLGAQGLTRWLGETQYF	TGTGCCAGCAGTTTAGGGGCTCAGGGGCTCACTCGGTGGCTTGGGGAGACCCAGTACTTC
-	-	TRBJ1-1	TRBV7-8	CASSPRGRTGTEAFF	TGTGCCAGCAGCCCCCGGGGACGGACCGGCACTGAAGCTTTCTTT
few	-	TRBJ2-1	TRBV28	CANSGNLGEQFF	TGTGCCAACAGTGGCAACTTGGGTGAGCAGTTCTTC
many	-	TRBJ2-3	TRBV19	CASSSRRADTQYF	TGTGCCAGTAGTTCCCGACGGGCAGATACGCAGTATTTT
-	TRBD2	TRBJ2-2	TRBV11-2	CASSARLAGTGELFF	TGTGCCAGCAGCGCCCGACTAGCGGGTACCGGGGAGCTGTTTTTT